These T cell receptor beta chains were read from a single sample in a study of shared clonotypes between healthy human individuals. The table came from immunoSEQ multiplex PCR; TCRdb's copy has only in-frame clones and leaves some out. The sample holds about 2 million clones, about 95% seen once. The source material was naive CD8+ T cells sorted from blood. The origin of the receptors is a man younger than 30 in good health. CDR3s include the opening cysteine and the closing phenylalanine or tryptophan. D genes are given only for firm matches. Clone size is given for some rows only: seen once, a few or many times, or a class if the clone is expanded.

14	TRBJ2-1	TRBD2	.	TRBV19	CASSIRLAYNEQFF	TGTGCCAGTAGTATTCGACTAGCATACAATGAGCAGTTCTTC
15	TRBJ2-5	.	.	TRBV7-9	CASSSSTDYQETQYF	TGTGCCAGCAGCTCCTCGACAGACTACCAAGAGACCCAGTACTTC
12	TRBJ2-7	TRBD1	.	TRBV29-1	CSVAPGGGEQYF	TGCAGCGTTGCTCCAGGGGGTGGCGAGCAGTACTTC
15	TRBJ1-5	.	.	TRBV6-5	CASSYSSGGNQPQHF	TGTGCCAGCAGTTACAGTTCAGGGGGCAATCAGCCCCAGCATTTT
17	TRBJ2-1	TRBD2	.	TRBV11-2	CASSLDPSGGSYNEQFF	TGTGCCAGCAGCTTAGATCCAAGCGGGGGATCCTACAATGAGCAGTTCTTC
15	TRBJ1-2	.	.	TRBV7-8	CASSLVDTAGSGYTF	TGTGCCAGCAGCTTAGTGGATACTGCTGGGTCGGGCTACACCTTC
14	TRBJ2-5	.	.	TRBV4-3	CASSHVGGSETQYF	TGCGCCAGCAGCCATGTGGGGGGATCAGAGACCCAGTACTTC
11	TRBJ2-2	.	few	TRBV6-6	CASHSEGLLFF	TGTGCCAGCCACTCGGAGGGTCTGTTGTTTTTT
15	TRBJ1-2	.	.	TRBV15	CATSRDSTDLRGYTF	TGTGCCACCAGCAGAGATTCGACAGACCTGAGGGGCTACACCTTC
14	TRBJ2-1	TRBD1	.	TRBV7-9	CASSRLGQNNEQFF	TGTGCCAGCAGCCGACTGGGACAGAACAATGAGCAGTTCTTC
14	TRBJ2-3	.	.	TRBV7-9	CASSLGGDTDTQYF	TGTGCCAGCAGCTTAGGTGGGGACACAGATACGCAGTATTTT